Listed here are 9 T cell receptor beta chains from one sample, sequenced in a study of CD8+ T cells in alopecia areata. RNA, once extracted, was reverse transcribed into cDNA for use as the sequencing template. Here immunoSEQ multiplex PCR was the method, and the copy in TCRdb shows in-frame clones only, minus some. The sample shows some 95,000 clones, less than 50% of them seen only once. The sample comprised CD4+ T cells sorted from blood. The origin of the receptors is a human donor with alopecia areata.

The V gene is TRBV15, the J gene TRBJ2-7; a possible D gene is TRBD2 (6 bases). Trimming took off 4 bases at V and 2 bases at J, with 9 bases between the two ends. The CDR3 runs 13 residues. Germline V CDR1 and CDR2: LNHNV, YYDKDF (reference sequence). The CDR3 region is CATSIGEAYEQYF. The DNA of the CDR3 is TGTGCCACCAGCATAGGGGAGGCCTACGAGCAGTACTTC.

CDR3 coding DNA: TGTGCCAGCAGCTTAGCGGGGCGAGATACGCAGTATTTT. Residues: CASSLAGRDTQYF. The chain has TRBV7-2 and TRBJ2-3; D might be TRBD1 (5 bases). Germline CDR1 reads SGHTA; CDR2 reads FQGNSA. There are 13 residues in the CDR3. Trimming removed 0 bases at V and 5 bases at J, with 6 bases between.

The V and J genes are TRBV30 and TRBJ2-3, with 9 nucleotides matching TRBD1. The CDR3 length is 14 residues. CDR1 is GTSNPN, CDR2 SVGIG, per germline (reference sequence). J was trimmed by 2 bases and V by 1 base; bases with no gene match: 1. The chain's CDR3 is CAWSDRGLTDTQYF. The CDR3 DNA reads TGTGCCTGGAGTGACAGGGGGCTCACAGATACGCAGTATTTT.

The chain recombines TRBV7-9 with TRBJ1-1; D call uncertain. The CDR3 runs 15 residues. Germline-derived CDR1 and CDR2 are SEHNR and FQNEAQ (reference sequence). The V gene lost 2 bases and the J gene lost 1 base, with 11 bases spanning the gap. The CDR3 sequence: CASSLTVPSNTEAFF. The DNA for the CDR3 is TGTGCCAGCAGCTTAACGGTGCCCTCGAACACTGAAGCTTTCTTT.

The chain recombines TRBV7-2 with TRBJ2-7; 8 bases fit TRBD1. Trimming removed 4 bases from V and 6 bases from J; junction bases left unmatched: 2. Germline V gene lookup returns CDR1 SGHTA and CDR2 FQGNSA. The CDR3 has 12 amino acids. CDR3 coding DNA: TGTGCCAGCAGCTCGACAGGGGTCGAGCAGTACTTC. The encoded protein is CASSSTGVEQYF.

The chain links TRBV5-1 to TRBJ1-1; 9 bases line up with TRBD1. The CDR3 totals 19 residues. Germline loops: CDR1 SGHRS, CDR2 YFSETQ. The V segment lost 2 bases and the J segment 0 bases; nucleotides outside the gene matches: 14. CDR3 coding DNA: TGCGCCAGCAGCTTACGCCCCCCGGGACAGGGATTGCTGAACACTGAAGCTTTCTTT. Its protein is CASSLRPPGQGLLNTEAFF.

The gene calls are TRBV28 and TRBJ2-5, with TRBD1 as a possible D gene (6 bases). The CDR3 spans 12 residues. Trimming took 9 bases from V and 0 from J, leaving 8 bases between them. Germline V gene lookup returns CDR1 MDHEN and CDR2 SYDVKM. In DNA, the CDR3 is TGTGCCAGTCAGGGGTACCAAGAGACCCAGTACTTC. Translation gives CASQGYQETQYF.

On this clone itself: One end of the junction fails to match germline, which may point to a read error. This chain links TRBV9 with TRBJ2-4, with 12 positions matching TRBD1. CDR3 size: 12 residues. CDR1 is SGDLS and CDR2 is YYNGEE in the germline V gene. This CDR3 is CASSRDRGPKHF. CDR3 coding DNA: TGTGCCAGCAGCCGGGACAGGGGGCCCAAACACTTC.

The table lists this clone with a few counts. This chain joins TRBV29-1 and TRBJ2-1; 12 bases are a match to TRBD2. J lost 1 base, V lost 6 bases, and 7 bases had no gene match. CDR3 length: 16 residues. The V gene's germline CDR1 is SQVTM and CDR2 ANQGSEA. The CDR3 nucleotides read TGCAGCGTACCCCCGGGGACTAGCGGGTCCTACAATGAGCAGTTCTTC. This encodes CSVPPGTSGSYNEQFF.